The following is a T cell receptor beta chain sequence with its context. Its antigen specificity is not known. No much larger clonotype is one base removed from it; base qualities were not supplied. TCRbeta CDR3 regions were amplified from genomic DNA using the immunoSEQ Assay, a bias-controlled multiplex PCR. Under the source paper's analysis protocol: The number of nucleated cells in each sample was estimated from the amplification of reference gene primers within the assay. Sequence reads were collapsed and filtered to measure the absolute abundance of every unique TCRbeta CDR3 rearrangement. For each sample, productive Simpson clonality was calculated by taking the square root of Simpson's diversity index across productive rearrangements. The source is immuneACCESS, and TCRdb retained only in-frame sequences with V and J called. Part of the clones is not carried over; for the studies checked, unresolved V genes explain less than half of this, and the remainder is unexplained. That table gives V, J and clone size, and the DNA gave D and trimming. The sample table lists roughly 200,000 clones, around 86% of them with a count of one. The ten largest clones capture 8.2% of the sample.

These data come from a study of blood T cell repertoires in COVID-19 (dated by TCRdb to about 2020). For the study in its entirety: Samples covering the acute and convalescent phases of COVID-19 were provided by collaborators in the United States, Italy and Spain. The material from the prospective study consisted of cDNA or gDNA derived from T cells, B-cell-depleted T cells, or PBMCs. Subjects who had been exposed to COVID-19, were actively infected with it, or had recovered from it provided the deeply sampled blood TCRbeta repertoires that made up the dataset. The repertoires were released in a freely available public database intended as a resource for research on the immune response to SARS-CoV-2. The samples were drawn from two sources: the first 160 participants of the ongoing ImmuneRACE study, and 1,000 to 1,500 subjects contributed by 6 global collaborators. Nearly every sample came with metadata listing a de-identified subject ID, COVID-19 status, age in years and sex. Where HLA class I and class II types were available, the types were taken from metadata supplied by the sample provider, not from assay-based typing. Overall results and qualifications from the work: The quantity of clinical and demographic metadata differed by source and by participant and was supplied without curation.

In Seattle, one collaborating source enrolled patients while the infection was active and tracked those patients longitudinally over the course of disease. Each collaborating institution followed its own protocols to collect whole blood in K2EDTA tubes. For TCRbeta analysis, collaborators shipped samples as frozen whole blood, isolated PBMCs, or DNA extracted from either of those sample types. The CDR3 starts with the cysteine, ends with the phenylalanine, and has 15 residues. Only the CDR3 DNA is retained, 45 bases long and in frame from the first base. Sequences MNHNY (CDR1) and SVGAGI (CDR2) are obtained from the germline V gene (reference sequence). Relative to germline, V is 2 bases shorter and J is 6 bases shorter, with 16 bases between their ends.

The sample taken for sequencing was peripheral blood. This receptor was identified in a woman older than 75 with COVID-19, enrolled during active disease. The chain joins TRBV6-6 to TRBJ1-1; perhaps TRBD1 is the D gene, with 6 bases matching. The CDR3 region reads CASSYGGGAYPEAFF. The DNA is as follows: TGTGCCAGCAGTTACGGAGGGGGGGCTTACCCTGAAGCTTTCTTT.